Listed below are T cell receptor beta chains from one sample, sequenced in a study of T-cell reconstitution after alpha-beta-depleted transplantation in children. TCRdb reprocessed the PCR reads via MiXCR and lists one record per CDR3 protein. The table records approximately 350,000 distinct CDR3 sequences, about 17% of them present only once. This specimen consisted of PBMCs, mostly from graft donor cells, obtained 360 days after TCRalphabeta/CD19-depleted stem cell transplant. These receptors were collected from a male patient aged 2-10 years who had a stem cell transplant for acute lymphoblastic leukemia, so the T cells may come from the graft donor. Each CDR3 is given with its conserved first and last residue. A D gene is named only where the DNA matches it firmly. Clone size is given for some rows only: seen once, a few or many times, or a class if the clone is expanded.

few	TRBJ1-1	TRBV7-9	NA	CASSPPSGTEAFF	TGTGCCAGCAGCCCCCCGTCGGGAACTGAAGCTTTCTTT
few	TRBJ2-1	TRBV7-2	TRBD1	CASSPWTGGEFF	TGTGCCAGCAGCCCTTGGACAGGAGGTGAGTTCTTC
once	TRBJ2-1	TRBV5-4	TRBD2	CASSLKRGYNEQFF	TGTGCCAGCAGCTTGAAGCGGGGCTACAATGAGCAGTTCTTC
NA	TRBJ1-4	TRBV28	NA	CASRLQGSTNEKLFF	TGTGCCAGCAGGCTACAGGGATCAACTAATGAAAAACTGTTTTTT
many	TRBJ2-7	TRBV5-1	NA	CASSLDGPSYEQYF	TGCGCCAGCAGCTTGGACGGCCCCTCCTACGAGCAGTACTTC
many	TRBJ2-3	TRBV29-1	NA	CSVAVGGGTSTDTQYF	TGCAGCGTTGCCGTGGGAGGGGGCACTAGCACAGATACGCAGTATTTT
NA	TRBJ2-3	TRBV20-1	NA	CSAVNLVDPGDTQYF	TGCAGTGCTGTCAATCTAGTGGATCCGGGGGATACGCAGTATTTT
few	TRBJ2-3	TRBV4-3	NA	CASSQDRGTATDTQYF	TGCGCCAGCAGCCAAGATCGGGGGACTGCGACAGATACGCAGTATTTT
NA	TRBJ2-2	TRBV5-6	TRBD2	CASSSRMAPGAGVVGGELFF	TGTGCCAGCAGCTCCCGCATGGCACCGGGAGCGGGAGTCGTTGGCGGGGAGCTGTTTTTT
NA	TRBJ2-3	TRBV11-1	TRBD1	CASSLYPPSGGHPDTQYF	TGTGCCAGCAGCTTATACCCCCCCTCAGGGGGACATCCAGATACGCAGTATTTT
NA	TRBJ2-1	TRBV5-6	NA	CASSTAGFRGSTYNEQFF	TGTGCCAGCAGCACGGCAGGTTTCAGGGGCTCTACCTACAATGAGCAGTTCTTC
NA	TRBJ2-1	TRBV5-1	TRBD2	CASSPREGFSYNEQFF	TGCGCCAGCAGCCCGAGGGAGGGATTCTCCTACAATGAGCAGTTCTTC
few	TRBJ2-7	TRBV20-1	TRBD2	CSASRREGRDEQYF	TGCAGTGCTAGTCGGCGGGAGGGCCGTGACGAGCAGTACTTC
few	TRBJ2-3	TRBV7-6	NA	CASSPRQSRLTDTQYF	TGTGCCAGCAGCCCCCGACAGTCCCGTCTCACAGATACGCAGTATTTT
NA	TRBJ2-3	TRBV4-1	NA	CASSQVGLHTDTQYF	TGCGCCAGCAGCCAAGTAGGACTCCACACAGATACGCAGTATTTT
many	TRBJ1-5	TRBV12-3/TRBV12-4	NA	CASSIKGTQPQHF	TGTGCCAGCAGCATAAAAGGGACTCAGCCCCAGCATTTT
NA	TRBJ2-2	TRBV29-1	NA	CSVEDRGTVTGELFF	TGCAGCGTTGAAGATCGGGGGACGGTCACCGGGGAGCTGTTTTTT
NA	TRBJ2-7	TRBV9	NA	CASSVEVGSYEQYF	TGTGCCAGCAGCGTAGAAGTGGGATCCTACGAGCAGTACTTC
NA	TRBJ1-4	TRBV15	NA	CATSREVWGIDPELFF	TGTGCCACCAGCAGAGAGGTTTGGGGGATCGACCCGGAACTGTTTTTT
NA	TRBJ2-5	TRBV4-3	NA	CASSQAFGRGQETQYF	TGCGCCAGCAGCCAGGCCTTTGGCAGGGGACAAGAGACCCAGTACTTC
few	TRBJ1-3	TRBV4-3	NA	CASSQDGLRSGNTIYF	TGCGCCAGCAGCCAAGATGGGCTACGCTCTGGAAACACCATATATTTT
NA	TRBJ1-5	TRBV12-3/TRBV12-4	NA	CASSLTGINQPQHF	TGTGCCAGCAGTTTAACTGGGATTAATCAGCCCCAGCATTTT
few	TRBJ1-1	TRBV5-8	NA	CASRWAVGANTEAFF	TGTGCCAGCAGATGGGCGGTGGGCGCCAACACTGAAGCTTTCTTT
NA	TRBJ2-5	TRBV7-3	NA	CASSLTVLCGTLETQYF	TGTGCCAGCAGCTTAACGGTACTGTGCGGGACCCTGGAGACCCAGTACTTC
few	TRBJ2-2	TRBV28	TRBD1	CASSTTGRTGELFF	TGTGCCAGCAGTACGACAGGGCGCACCGGGGAGCTGTTTTTT
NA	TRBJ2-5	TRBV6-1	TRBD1	CASSSKQGAGLETQYF	TGTGCCAGCAGTAGCAAACAGGGGGCGGGATTAGAGACCCAGTACTTC
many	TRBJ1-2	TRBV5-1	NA	CASSLNTDGYTF	TGCGCCAGCAGCTTGAATACTGATGGCTACACCTTC
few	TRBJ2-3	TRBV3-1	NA	CASSQVVQLLSDTQYF	TGTGCCAGCAGCCAAGTTGTTCAGCTGTTGTCAGATACGCAGTATTTT
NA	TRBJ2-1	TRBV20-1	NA	CSAPSSDYNEQFF	TGCAGTGCTCCTTCTAGCGACTACAATGAGCAGTTCTTC
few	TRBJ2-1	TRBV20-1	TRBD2	CSARIRGTSGRGSYNEQFF	TGCAGTGCTAGAATAAGGGGGACTAGCGGGAGAGGATCCTACAATGAGCAGTTCTTC
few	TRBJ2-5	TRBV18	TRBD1	CASSPRQGETETQYF	TGTGCCAGCTCACCGAGGCAGGGGGAGACGGAGACCCAGTACTTC
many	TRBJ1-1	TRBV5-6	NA	CASSLFYAGTNTEAFF	TGTGCCAGCAGCTTGTTCTACGCAGGGACGAACACTGAAGCTTTCTTT
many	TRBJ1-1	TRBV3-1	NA	CASSPDPMNTEAFF	TGTGCCAGCAGCCCCGACCCTATGAACACTGAAGCTTTCTTT
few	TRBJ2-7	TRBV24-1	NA	CATSDLTHRGCYEQYF	TGTGCCACCAGTGATTTGACTCACCGGGGGTGCTACGAGCAGTACTTC
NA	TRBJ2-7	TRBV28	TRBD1	CASSLSPGTGEDYEQYF	TGTGCCAGCAGTTTATCCCCCGGGACAGGGGAGGACTACGAGCAGTACTTC
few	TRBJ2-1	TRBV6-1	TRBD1	CASRESGGPYNEQFF	TGTGCCAGCAGAGAATCAGGGGGTCCCTACAATGAGCAGTTCTTC
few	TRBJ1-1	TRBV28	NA	CASSLSYAEGWNTEAFF	TGTGCCAGCAGTTTATCATACGCGGAGGGTTGGAACACTGAAGCTTTCTTT
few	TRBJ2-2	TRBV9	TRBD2	CASSVIAGGSGELFF	TGTGCCAGCAGCGTGATAGCGGGAGGGTCCGGGGAGCTGTTTTTT
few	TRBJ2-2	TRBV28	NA	CAIRRRVSSTGELFF	TGTGCCATCCGTCGAAGGGTGTCTAGCACCGGGGAGCTGTTTTTT
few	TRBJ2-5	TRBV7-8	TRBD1	CASGTGGETQYF	TGTGCCAGCGGGACAGGGGGGGAGACCCAGTACTTC
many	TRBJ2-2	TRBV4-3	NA	CASSPQGTFFGELFF	TGCGCCAGCAGTCCTCAAGGAACGTTTTTTGGGGAGCTGTTTTTT
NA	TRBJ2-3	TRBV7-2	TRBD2	CASSLGVGEGSTDTQYF	TGTGCCAGCAGCTTAGGTGTGGGGGAGGGTTCCACAGATACGCAGTATTTT
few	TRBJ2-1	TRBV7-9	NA	CASRAPSRGSYNEQFF	TGTGCCAGCAGGGCACCCTCGAGGGGCTCCTACAATGAGCAGTTCTTC
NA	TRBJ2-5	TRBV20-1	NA	CSASTGLETQYF	TGCAGTGCTAGTACAGGGCTGGAGACCCAGTACTTC
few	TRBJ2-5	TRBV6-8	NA	CARPQADYQETQYF	TGTGCCAGACCACAAGCGGATTACCAAGAGACCCAGTACTTC
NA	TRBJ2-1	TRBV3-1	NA	CASSLRGGVSSYNEQFF	TGTGCCAGCAGCTTACGAGGGGGGGTGAGCTCCTACAATGAGCAGTTCTTC
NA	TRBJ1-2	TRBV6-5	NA	CASSSGRGAFYGYTF	TGTGCCAGCAGTTCGGGGAGGGGGGCTTTCTATGGCTACACCTTC
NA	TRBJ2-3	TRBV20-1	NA	CSEVSTDTQYF	TGCAGTGAGGTCAGCACAGATACGCAGTATTTT
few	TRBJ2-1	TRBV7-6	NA	CASSRLGYPEDNEQFF	TGTGCCAGCAGCCGGCTTGGGTACCCGGAGGACAATGAGCAGTTCTTC
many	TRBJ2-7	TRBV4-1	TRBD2	CASSPILAGHGQYF	TGCGCCAGCAGCCCAATATTAGCGGGACATGGGCAGTACTTC
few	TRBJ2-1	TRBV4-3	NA	CASSQDLGLFSYNEQFF	TGCGCCAGCAGCCAAGATCTTGGACTTTTCTCCTACAATGAGCAGTTCTTC
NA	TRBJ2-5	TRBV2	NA	CASVEERETQYF	TGTGCCAGCGTGGAGGAACGGGAGACCCAGTACTTC
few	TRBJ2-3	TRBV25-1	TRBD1	CASRRQGPTDTQYF	TGTGCCAGCAGAAGACAGGGACCCACAGATACGCAGTATTTT
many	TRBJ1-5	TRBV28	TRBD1	CASRPRTGLRQPQHF	TGTGCCAGCAGACCGAGGACAGGTTTGAGGCAGCCCCAGCATTTT